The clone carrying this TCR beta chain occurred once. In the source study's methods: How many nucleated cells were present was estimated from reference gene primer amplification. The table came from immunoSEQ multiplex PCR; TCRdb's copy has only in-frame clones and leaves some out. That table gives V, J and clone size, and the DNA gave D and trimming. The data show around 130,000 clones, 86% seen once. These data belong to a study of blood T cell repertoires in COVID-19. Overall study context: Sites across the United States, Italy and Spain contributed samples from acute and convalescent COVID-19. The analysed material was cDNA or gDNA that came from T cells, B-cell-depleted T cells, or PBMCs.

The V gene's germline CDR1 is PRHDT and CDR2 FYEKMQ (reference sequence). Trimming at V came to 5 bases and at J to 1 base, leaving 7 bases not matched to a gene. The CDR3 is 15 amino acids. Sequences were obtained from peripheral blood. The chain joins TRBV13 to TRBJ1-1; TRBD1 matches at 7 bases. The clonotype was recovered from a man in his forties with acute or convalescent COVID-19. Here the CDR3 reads CASSLRTGKNTEAFF. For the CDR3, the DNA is TGTGCCAGCAGCCTCCGGACAGGAAAGAACACTGAAGCTTTCTTT.